This T cell receptor (beta chain) was retrieved from a study of Ad26.COV2.S vaccination and SARS-CoV-2 variants. Study-level results: Spike-specific responses of CD8+ and CD4+ T cells were reported to display substantial breadth after vaccination.

Germline assignment: CDR1 DFQATT and CDR2 SNEGSKA (reference sequence). Between the trimmed V and J ends, which lost 3 bases and 7 bases, there was a span of 9 bases. CDR3 length: 11 residues. Stated treatment: some 20 received Ad26.COV2.S at low or high dose, single or two shots; about five received placebo; per-sample allocation not given. Specimens were obtained on day 63 following the first vaccine or placebo injection. Turning to this clone: Its matching antigen is unknown.

Sequenced by immunoSEQ multiplex PCR; TCRdb stores in-frame clones only, minus some. This sample has approximately 480,000 clones; about 83% occur once, and the top ten carry 9.5% to 15%. The chain links TRBV20-1 to TRBJ1-2; the D gene is possibly TRBD1 (6 bases). This TCR came from a person between 18 and 59 years old who received the Ad26.COV2.S COVID-19 vaccine or a placebo. Sequencing was performed on peripheral blood, taken in a trial of Ad26.COV2.S vaccine versus placebo. The CDR3 loop reads CSASSGVGYTF. CDR3 nucleotides: TGCAGTGCTAGTTCAGGGGTTGGCTACACCTTC.